The source of this T cell receptor beta chain is a study of blood T cell repertoires in COVID-19. Whole-study context: Sites in the United States, Italy and Spain provided acute and convalescent COVID-19 samples.

Two negative PCRs, clearance, or symptom resolution had been documented for recovered Cohort 3 donors. Original analysis: Amplification of reference gene primers provided the estimated nucleated cell counts. The table came from immunoSEQ multiplex PCR; TCRdb's copy has only in-frame clones and leaves some out. The V and J calls and clone size come from that table; D and trimming were worked out from the DNA. The table has roughly 250,000 clones, about 90% seen once. Trimming pared 2 bases from V and 10 bases from J, leaving 20 bases between. This CDR3 has 14 amino acids. The germline V gene encodes CDR1 SQVTM and CDR2 ANQGSEA.

The TCR originated in a woman between 18 and 29 years old who had recovered from COVID-19. The chain carries TRBV29-1 and TRBJ1-1; tentative D call: TRBD1 (6 bases). Material: PBMCs or T cells enriched from blood (not recorded which). The CDR3 is CSVEKRQAISGAFF. DNA for the CDR3: TGCAGCGTTGAAAAAAGACAGGCAATATCTGGAGCTTTCTTT.